The 8 T cell receptor beta chains listed next were all sequenced from one sample in a study of CD8+CD57+ T cells in acquired aplastic anemia. Flow cytometry had shown expanded CD8+CD57+ cells in the patients chosen for sequencing. Profiles of TCR beta VDJ and CDR3 were generated from a genomic DNA template. TCRdb reprocessed the reads via MiXCR and lists one record per CDR3 protein. Of nearly 60,000 distinct CDR3 sequences listed, around 57% are singletons. Specimen: sorted CD4+, CD8+, or CD8+CD57+ T cells (not recorded which) from PBMCs. The receptor source for this set is a human donor with aplastic anemia.

Details on this clonotype: Given a much more abundant clone one base away, this may be a read error. The gene calls are TRBV9 and TRBJ2-3; the D is unclear. Germline CDR1 is SGDLS and CDR2 is YYNGEE. Trimming shortened V by 3 bases and J by 2 bases, and 10 bases separated the two germline ends. The length of the CDR3 is 14 residues. CDR3 amino acids: CASSAPRNTDTQYF. The CDR3 DNA reads as TGTGCCAGCAGCGCCCCACGGAACACAGATACGCAGTATTTT.

This clonotype was counted at least ten times. This chain joins TRBV7-8 and TRBJ1-1, with D unclear. CDR1 SGHVS and CDR2 FQNEAQ come from the germline V gene. The ends were cut back, 1 base at V and 6 bases at J, with 6 bases in the middle. The CDR3 spans 12 residues. The CDR3 DNA follows: TGTGCCAGCAGCTTAGAGGCCCCTGAAGCTTTCTTT. Amino acid sequence: CASSLEAPEAFF.

This clonotype has a handful of counts. The chain combines TRBV10-3 with TRBJ1-2; 9 bases map to TRBD1. The CDR3 runs to 14 residues. Germline CDR1 reads ENHRY; CDR2 reads SYGVKD. V was pared by 3 bases and J by 6 bases, with 5 bases of the junction left unmatched. The CDR3 region has the DNA TGTGCCATCAGTGAACAGGGGACAGGGAATGGCTACACCTTC. Encoded protein: CAISEQGTGNGYTF.

The chain recombines TRBV11-1 with TRBJ2-7, with 9 bases fitting TRBD1. CDR1 is SGHAT and CDR2 is FQDESV in the germline V gene (reference sequence). The CDR3 length is 15 residues. With V trimmed by 5 bases and J by 6 bases, 11 bases remained unmatched. As DNA, the CDR3 is TGTGCCAGCAGCACCCGGGACAGGGATCTTTGCGAGCAGTACGTC. This codes for CASSTRDRDLCEQYV.

The chain is built from TRBV10-3 and TRBJ1-1; 9 nucleotides line up with TRBD1. Germline CDR1 is ENHRY and CDR2 is SYGVKD. J gave up 4 bases and V 4 bases, and 7 bases lay outside the gene matches. The length of the CDR3 is 15 residues. The CDR3 spells CAISATGQGGTEAFF. CDR3 DNA: TGTGCCATCAGTGCAACGGGACAGGGTGGCACTGAAGCTTTCTTT.

This chain connects TRBV9 to TRBJ2-5; possible D gene TRBD2, 6 bases. The CDR3 runs 16 residues. Germline CDR1 SGDLS, CDR2 YYNGEE. The V end was cut by 4 bases, the J end by 5 bases, with 21 bases between. CDR3 region: CASSPRSSGMGETQYF. The CDR3 DNA follows: TGTGCCAGCAGCCCCCGCAGTAGCGGCATGGGGGAGACCCAGTACTTC.

CDR3 protein: CASSLALAENEQFF. For the CDR3, the DNA is TGCGCCAGCAGCTTGGCACTAGCGGAAAATGAGCAGTTCTTC. The chain combines TRBV5-1 with TRBJ2-1; 8 positions match TRBD2. The CDR3 runs to 14 residues. Per germline, CDR1 SGHRS and CDR2 YFSETQ. Trimming took 0 bases from V and 7 from J; bases not matched to a gene: 3.

V and J are TRBV28 and TRBJ2-3, with TRBD2 as a possible D gene (6 bases). This CDR3 comprises 15 residues. Germline CDR1 is MDHEN and CDR2 is SYDVKM. Trimming took 4 bases from V and 0 from J, leaving 11 bases between them. The chain's CDR3 is CASSYAGFSTDTQYF. The CDR3 DNA reads as TGTGCCAGCAGTTATGCGGGATTCAGCACAGATACGCAGTATTTT.